This is a list of T cell receptor beta chains from one sample in a study of OX40 agonist ivuxolimab in advanced cancers. Measured with immunoSEQ multiplex PCR; TCRdb has only the in-frame clones, and not every one. The table records around 57,000 clones, 84% of them present only once. The source material was CD4+ or CD8+ T cells sorted from blood, sampled in a trial of the OX40 agonist ivuxolimab. The receptors were gathered from an adult with an advanced solid tumor such as melanoma, head and neck, liver or kidney cancer. Both conserved end residues are part of each CDR3. Fields, in order: J gene, V gene, clone size, D gene, CDR3 protein, CDR3 DNA. D genes are given only for firm matches. Clone sizes are given selectively: once, few, many, or a class where the clone is expanded.

TRBJ1-5	TRBV5-6	-	-	CASSPGRNQPQHF	TGTGCCAGCAGCCCGGGCCGGAATCAGCCCCAGCATTTT
TRBJ2-7	TRBV11-2	-	-	CASSLQEWEQYF	TGTGCCAGCAGCCTTCAGGAATGGGAGCAGTACTTC
TRBJ1-6	TRBV14	once	-	CASSLTSNSPLHF	TGTGCCAGCAGCCTTACATCTAATTCACCCCTCCACTTT
TRBJ2-7	TRBV6-5	-	-	CASSYPGAAYEQYF	TGTGCCAGCAGTTACCCAGGCGCCGCCTACGAGCAGTACTTC
TRBJ1-3	TRBV4-1	-	-	CASSLGQRRSGNTIYF	TGCGCCAGCAGCCTAGGACAGCGACGCTCTGGAAACACCATATATTTT
TRBJ2-2	TRBV6-6	-	-	CASSYSGTGELFF	TGTGCCAGCAGTTACTCGGGCACCGGGGAGCTGTTTTTT
TRBJ2-3	TRBV2	-	TRBD1	CAGSPGQGSRGTDTQYF	TGTGCCGGTAGTCCGGGACAGGGGTCGAGGGGCACAGATACGCAGTATTTT
TRBJ2-2	TRBV6-1	-	-	CASSLEGFTGELFF	TGTGCCAGCAGTCTAGAAGGGTTCACCGGGGAGCTGTTTTTT
TRBJ1-4	TRBV7-9	-	-	CASSLDVLLFF	TGTGCCAGCAGCTTAGACGTCCTACTGTTTTTT
TRBJ2-7	TRBV9	-	TRBD1	CASSVDSARGREQYF	TGTGCCAGCAGCGTAGATTCAGCCAGGGGGCGTGAGCAGTACTTC
TRBJ1-5	TRBV6-6	-	-	CASRLQGGNQPQHF	TGTGCCAGCAGACTCCAGGGCGGCAATCAGCCCCAGCATTTT
TRBJ2-1	TRBV6-1	-	-	CASSATSYNEQFF	TGTGCCAGCAGTGCAACAAGTTACAATGAGCAGTTCTTC
TRBJ1-1	TRBV10-2	-	-	CASGRDDRREAFF	TGCGCCAGCGGCCGGGATGACAGGCGTGAAGCTTTCTTT
TRBJ2-3	TRBV5-1	-	-	CASSLDVGLTDTQYF	TGCGCCAGCAGCTTGGATGTCGGCCTCACAGATACGCAGTATTTT
TRBJ2-7	TRBV7-9	-	-	CASSLDGGTLQQYF	TGTGCCAGCAGCTTAGATGGCGGCACTCTACAGCAGTACTTC
TRBJ2-7	TRBV14	-	-	CASSQVGLVGKYF	TGTGCCAGCAGCCAAGTTGGTCTAGTCGGAAAGTACTTC
TRBJ2-1	TRBV7-2	-	-	CASSPGGVNNEQFF	TGTGCCAGCAGCCCGGGCGGGGTAAACAATGAGCAGTTCTTC
TRBJ1-2	TRBV6-6	-	-	CATSTGTEAYHF	TGTGCTACCAGCACCGGGACGGAAGCTTATCACTTC
TRBJ2-1	TRBV5-6	few	TRBD1	CASSLGGQGLSYNEQFF	TGTGCCAGCAGCTTGGGTGGACAGGGCCTCTCCTACAATGAGCAGTTCTTC
TRBJ2-7	TRBV21-1	few	-	CASSKEGGPYEQYF	TGTGCCAGCAGCAAAGAAGGGGGACCCTACGAGCAGTACTTC
TRBJ1-5	TRBV19	-	TRBD1	CASSTPFAGTATVGNQPQHF	TGTGCCAGTAGTACACCTTTCGCCGGGACAGCCACGGTAGGCAATCAGCCCCAGCATTTT
TRBJ1-1	TRBV5-4	-	-	CASSSTENTEAFF	TGTGCCAGCAGCTCGACGGAGAACACTGAAGCTTTCTTT